The rows below give T cell receptor beta chains drawn from one sample of a study of OX40 agonist ivuxolimab in advanced cancers. The data were produced by immunoSEQ multiplex PCR, yet TCRdb's version contains in-frame clones alone and is incomplete. Of 70,000 or so clones detected, about 89% appear once; the ten largest clones hold 0.25% to 0.3%. The sequencing used CD4+ or CD8+ T cells sorted from blood, collected in a trial of the OX40 agonist ivuxolimab. The source of these receptors is an adult with an advanced solid tumor such as melanoma, head and neck, liver or kidney cancer. CDR3s include the opening cysteine and the closing phenylalanine or tryptophan. The order of the fields is CDR3 DNA, CDR3 protein, clone size, J gene, V gene, D gene. D genes are given only for firm matches. Some rows have no size entry. The others give once, few or many, or a class for an expanded clone.

TGTGCCAGCAGCCAGAGACCCCAAGGTGAGCAGTTCTTC,CASSQRPQGEQFF,NA,TRBJ2-1,TRBV14,NA
TGTGCCTGGAGAAAAACTGGCGGGGGATTTGTCCCTGAAGCTTTCTTT,CAWRKTGGGFVPEAFF,NA,TRBJ1-1,TRBV30,NA
TGTGCCTGGAGTGGGACCGCTCACTATGGCTACACCTTC,CAWSGTAHYGYTF,NA,TRBJ1-2,TRBV30,NA
TGTGCCAGCAGCTTGGGGCGGGAGTACGGTGAGCAGTTCTTC,CASSLGREYGEQFF,NA,TRBJ2-1,TRBV7-3,TRBD2
TGTGCCATCAGTCGACAGAGGACTGAAGCTTTCTTT,CAISRQRTEAFF,few,TRBJ1-1,TRBV10-3,NA
TGTGCCAGCAGCTTGACAGGGGACTCTGGAAACACCATATATTTT,CASSLTGDSGNTIYF,NA,TRBJ1-3,TRBV5-6,TRBD1
TGTGCCAAGGGACAAATCTCTGGGGCCAACGTCCTGACTTTC,CAKGQISGANVLTF,NA,TRBJ2-6,TRBV2,NA
TGTGCCAGTAGCCCATGGCGGGACAGGGGGCCACGTGAGACCCAGTACTTC,CASSPWRDRGPRETQYF,NA,TRBJ2-5,TRBV19,TRBD1
TGTGCCAGCAGCTTAGCGATTACTTCGGCCAAAAACATTCAGTACTTC,CASSLAITSAKNIQYF,NA,TRBJ2-4,TRBV7-8,NA
TGTGCCAGTAAACCGGGACTAGCGGGAGGGTTGACCTACAATGAGCAGTTCTTC,CASKPGLAGGLTYNEQFF,NA,TRBJ2-1,TRBV2,TRBD2
TGTGCCAGCAGCCTGACCCTATACAATGAGCAGTTCTTC,CASSLTLYNEQFF,once,TRBJ2-1,TRBV7-3,NA
TGTGCCAGTAGTGAGGACAGGCTGTCCTACAATGAGCAGTTCTTC,CASSEDRLSYNEQFF,NA,TRBJ2-1,TRBV19,TRBD1
TGCGCCAGCAGACGGGACGCCAATGAAGCTTTCTTT,CASRRDANEAFF,NA,TRBJ1-1,TRBV5-1,NA
TGTGCCAGTAGCCCCCAACTGGGGCGGGGAAACACCATATATTTT,CASSPQLGRGNTIYF,NA,TRBJ1-3,TRBV19,NA
TGTGCCAGCAGACGGACTAGCGGAGACGGCAGTACGTTCTTC,CASRRTSGDGSTFF,NA,TRBJ2-1,TRBV6-5,TRBD2
TGCGCCAGCAGCTTGGATCCACTAGGATCTAGCACAGATACGCAGTATTTT,CASSLDPLGSSTDTQYF,few,TRBJ2-3,TRBV5-1,NA
TGTGCCAGCACGGGACTCCGAAATTCGGCCCTCCACTTT,CASTGLRNSALHF,NA,TRBJ1-6,TRBV5-8,NA
TGTGCCAGCTCACAGGGGCCTGGCTACACCTTC,CASSQGPGYTF,NA,TRBJ1-2,TRBV18,NA
TGCGCCAGCAGTTTGGACAGGGGGCGAGGGTATGGCTACACCTTC,CASSLDRGRGYGYTF,NA,TRBJ1-2,TRBV5-1,TRBD1
TGCGCCAGCAGCCTCCAAGGGGTAGCGGGAGGGCCAGATACGCAGTATTTT,CASSLQGVAGGPDTQYF,NA,TRBJ2-3,TRBV4-1,TRBD2
TGCGCCAGCAGCCAAGAGTTCTACCGCCAAACTAGTCCGGAGACCCAGTACTTC,CASSQEFYRQTSPETQYF,NA,TRBJ2-5,TRBV4-1,NA
TGCGCCAGCACACCAGGGGGAGGCACTGAAGCTTTCTTT,CASTPGGGTEAFF,NA,TRBJ1-1,TRBV5-1,TRBD1
TGTGCCAGCAGCTCACGGACAGCCCCGTACGAGCAGTACTTC,CASSSRTAPYEQYF,NA,TRBJ2-7,TRBV9,NA
TGTGCCAGCAGCCCCAGGGGGCGAGCCTATGAGCAGTACTTC,CASSPRGRAYEQYF,NA,TRBJ2-7,TRBV2,TRBD1
TGTGCCAGCACTCAAAGGAGGGGGACAGGGGACACCAATGAGCAGTTCTTC,CASTQRRGTGDTNEQFF,NA,TRBJ2-1,TRBV25-1,TRBD1
TGTGCCAGCAGTCCACCGGGACAGATCTATGGCTACACCTTC,CASSPPGQIYGYTF,NA,TRBJ1-2,TRBV25-1,TRBD1
TGTGCCGGCCCGGACCATCATACGCAGTATTTT,CAGPDHHTQYF,NA,TRBJ2-3,TRBV21-1,NA
TGTGCCAGCAGTGTAAACAGGGCCTCTGGGGCCAACGTCCTGACTTTC,CASSVNRASGANVLTF,NA,TRBJ2-6,TRBV27,NA
TGTGCCAGTAGTACCCATAGGGACAACCGTCAGCCCCAGCATTTT,CASSTHRDNRQPQHF,NA,TRBJ1-5,TRBV19,NA
TGTGCCAGCAGTGACTCGACTAGCGGGTCCCCATTCGCGCAGTTCTTC,CASSDSTSGSPFAQFF,NA,TRBJ2-1,TRBV6-4,TRBD2
TGTGCCAGCAGTGAATGGCCAGTCCCTAACTATGGCTACACCTTC,CASSEWPVPNYGYTF,few,TRBJ1-2,TRBV6-1,NA
TGTGCCAGCAGTTACACAGCGCGGGTAGAGACCCAGTACTTC,CASSYTARVETQYF,NA,TRBJ2-5,TRBV6-5,NA
TGCGCCAGCAGCGCCACTAGCGGGAGCACAGATACGCAGTATTTT,CASSATSGSTDTQYF,once,TRBJ2-3,TRBV5-1,TRBD2
TGTGCCAGCACCGTCGGACAGGGAAGAAATCAGCCCCAGCATTTT,CASTVGQGRNQPQHF,NA,TRBJ1-5,TRBV5-6,TRBD1
TGTGCCAGCAGCTTAGATCGAGCGTCTGTAAGAGATACGCAGTATTTT,CASSLDRASVRDTQYF,NA,TRBJ2-3,TRBV11-2,NA
TGCAGCGTCGGTGAGGGCTATGGCTACACCTTC,CSVGEGYGYTF,NA,TRBJ1-2,TRBV29-1,NA
TGCAGCGTTGGTGGGAGGGCCAGCAATGAGCAGTTCTTC,CSVGGRASNEQFF,NA,TRBJ2-1,TRBV29-1,TRBD2
TGTGCCAGCAGCTTAAATATAGCCAAAAACATTCAGTACTTC,CASSLNIAKNIQYF,NA,TRBJ2-4,TRBV11-2,NA
TGTGCCTGGACAGGGGGCGCAAAACTGTTTTTT,CAWTGGAKLFF,NA,TRBJ1-4,TRBV30,TRBD1
TGTGCCAGCAGTTCGGTCGGGGGTGGAAGGAAAGAGACCCAGTACTTC,CASSSVGGGRKETQYF,NA,TRBJ2-5,TRBV28,NA
TGTGCCAGCAGTGAAGGAAGCGGGAGTCTGTATCAGTACTTC,CASSEGSGSLYQYF,NA,TRBJ2-7,TRBV6-4,TRBD2
TGTGCCAGTAGTATAGAAGCTAGCGGGAGTGCCCGAGAATATGCGCAGTTCTTC,CASSIEASGSAREYAQFF,NA,TRBJ2-1,TRBV19,TRBD2
TGTGCCAGCAGGAAGCAGACAGGGGAGCAGTACTTC,CASRKQTGEQYF,NA,TRBJ2-7,TRBV6-5,TRBD1
TGTGCCAGCAGTGGGCGGGTGAGTAGCAATCAGCCCCAGCATTTT,CASSGRVSSNQPQHF,NA,TRBJ1-5,TRBV6-1,NA
TGCGCCAGCAGTCCCAGGCGGGCCGCGCCCGAGCAGTACTTC,CASSPRRAAPEQYF,NA,TRBJ2-7,TRBV10-1,NA
TGTGCCAGCAGCTTGGACACTGAAGCTTTCTTT,CASSLDTEAFF,NA,TRBJ1-1,TRBV5-6,NA
TGTGCCAGCAGCGGTCTAGCGGGAGCCCTAACAGATACGCAGTATTTT,CASSGLAGALTDTQYF,NA,TRBJ2-3,TRBV9,TRBD2
TGTGCCAGCAGCTTGGGGACAGATAATTCACCCCTCCACTTT,CASSLGTDNSPLHF,once,TRBJ1-6,TRBV11-2,TRBD1
TGCGCCAGCAGTTTTGGACCTGAAACGACCTACGAGCAGTACTTC,CASSFGPETTYEQYF,NA,TRBJ2-7,TRBV5-1,NA
TGTGCGACACAGGGTTGGTCCTACGAGCAGTACTTC,CATQGWSYEQYF,NA,TRBJ2-7,TRBV2,NA
TGTGCCAGTTGGACAGGGACTAACTATGGCTACACCTTC,CASWTGTNYGYTF,NA,TRBJ1-2,TRBV6-5,TRBD1